One sample yielded the 4 T cell receptor beta chains listed below, sequenced in a study of T cell responses to AZD1222 COVID-19 vaccine. Clones were sequenced by immunoSEQ multiplex PCR, and TCRdb holds only the in-frame ones, with some missing. Here the sample spans about 150,000 clones, approximately 78% being singletons. The sample consisted of peripheral blood, taken on day 0 of MenACWY control vaccination. Receptors originate from an adult in good health.

J is TRBJ1-5 and V is TRBV6-5; D ambiguous. Germline assignment: CDR1 MNHEY and CDR2 SVGAGI. This CDR3 is built from 15 residues. V shed 0 bases and J shed 1 base, with 7 bases lying between them. CDR3 sequence: CASSYSTNSNQPQHF. In DNA, the CDR3 is TGTGCCAGCAGTTACTCTACAAACAGCAATCAGCCCCAGCATTTT.

V usage is TRBV5-3 and J usage is TRBJ1-4; maybe TRBD1 (5 bases). TRBV5-3 is an ORF; its function is uncertain. This CDR3 contains 12 residues. The CDR3 nucleotides read TGTCGGGGGGAGGGATATAATGAAAAACTGTTTTTT. It yields the protein CRGEGYNEKLFF.

This clone has just one count. This chain links TRBV28 with TRBJ2-1; maybe TRBD1 (5 bases). The CDR3 sequence is 13 residues long. Trimming removed 3 bases at V and 9 bases at J, with 12 bases between. The germline CDR1 and CDR2 sequences are MDHEN and SYDVKM. CDR3 sequence reads: CASSLPGPGEQFF. Written as DNA, the CDR3 is TGTGCCAGCAGTTTGCCAGGGCCAGGTGAGCAGTTCTTC.

Only one count was recorded for this clone. DNA of the CDR3: TGTGCCAGCAGTGATCCAGACAGCGATTTGAACACTGAAGCTTTCTTT. This encodes CASSDPDSDLNTEAFF. V is TRBV6-1 and J is TRBJ1-1; D is perhaps TRBD1 (5 bases). V lost 3 bases to trimming and J lost 0 bases, with 14 bases between them. The CDR3 is 16 amino acids. Germline values: CDR1 MNHNS, CDR2 SASEGT.